These T cell receptor beta chains were read from a single sample in a study of radiation and T cells in renal cell carcinoma. The repertoire was sequenced with immunoSEQ multiplex PCR; TCRdb's copy has only in-frame clones and lacks some. The sample records some 80,000 clones, 65% to 90% being singletons. This specimen was blood, taken from a patient whose treatment included radiotherapy and nephrectomy. Receptor source: a woman between 50 and 59 years old with renal cell carcinoma. CDR3s include the opening cysteine and the closing phenylalanine or tryptophan. The D gene is left open where the match is weak. Size is stated for part of the rows, as once, few or many counts, or as a class when the clone is expanded.

NA NA TRBJ1-3 TRBV28 CASSTPGQGSGNTIYF TGTGCCAGCAGTACCCCGGGCCAAGGCTCTGGAAACACCATATATTTT
NA NA TRBJ2-7 TRBV25-1 CASSDPGSGRYEQYF TGTGCCAGCAGTGATCCGGGTAGCGGAAGATACGAGCAGTACTTC
NA NA TRBJ1-2 TRBV4-2 CASSHHVRDPRYGYTF TGTGCCAGCAGCCACCACGTCAGGGATCCTCGCTATGGCTACACCTTC
NA once TRBJ2-7 TRBV21-1 CASTARDRADEQYF TGTGCCAGCACCGCCCGGGACAGGGCCGACGAGCAGTACTTC
NA NA TRBJ2-5 TRBV9 CASSVEGQGRGKTQYF TGTGCCAGCAGCGTAGAGGGTCAGGGCCGCGGGAAGACCCAGTACTTC
NA NA TRBJ2-7 TRBV28 CASSLVIRGVYEQYF TGTGCCAGCAGTTTGGTCATCAGGGGGGTCTACGAGCAGTACTTC
NA once TRBJ2-1 TRBV9 CASSLGTKDVEFF TGTGCCAGCAGCCTGGGGACAAAGGATGTGGAGTTCTTC
NA NA TRBJ1-6 TRBV10-1 CASSEGGSSYNSPLHF TGCGCCAGCAGTGAGGGTGGAAGCTCCTATAATTCACCCCTCCACTTT
NA NA TRBJ2-7 TRBV10-1 CASSEGQYYEQYF TGCGCCAGCAGTGAAGGACAGTACTACGAGCAGTACTTC
NA NA TRBJ2-4 TRBV2 CASSEGGSWLKNIQYF TGTGCCAGCAGTGAAGGTGGGAGTTGGCTCAAAAACATTCAGTACTTC
TRBD1 few TRBJ1-6 TRBV6-5 CASSRQGKNSPLHF TGTGCCAGCAGCAGACAGGGGAAAAATTCACCCCTCCACTTT
NA NA TRBJ2-3 TRBV20-1 CSAGPGDTQYF TGCAGTGCAGGACCGGGGGATACGCAGTATTTT
NA few TRBJ1-1 TRBV30 CAWSVLWGNTEAFF TGTGCCTGGAGTGTACTGTGGGGGAACACTGAAGCTTTCTTT
NA once TRBJ2-7 TRBV29-1 CSARDPAGIHEQYF TGCAGCGCTCGAGACCCGGCAGGGATCCACGAGCAGTACTTC
TRBD1 NA TRBJ1-2 TRBV10-3 CAISGQGSDYGYTF TGTGCCATCAGTGGACAGGGGAGTGACTATGGCTACACCTTC
NA NA TRBJ1-4 TRBV7-2 CASSLKGINEKLFF TGTGCCAGCAGCTTGAAAGGGATTAATGAAAAACTGTTTTTT
NA NA TRBJ1-5 TRBV28 CASSYIRNQPQHF TGTGCCAGCAGTTACATAAGGAACCAGCCCCAGCATTTT
NA NA TRBJ1-5 TRBV18 CASSLGGTRDGLPNQPQHF TGTGCCAGCTCACTGGGCGGAACTAGGGACGGCCTCCCGAATCAGCCCCAGCATTTT
TRBD1 NA TRBJ1-2 TRBV7-9 CASSLAGGYYGYTF TGTGCCAGCAGCTTGGCAGGGGGCTACTATGGCTACACCTTC
NA NA TRBJ1-2 TRBV4-1 CASSQERGYGYTF TGCGCCAGCAGCCAAGAGAGGGGCTATGGCTACACCTTC
NA once TRBJ2-7 TRBV2 CASSDLGYEQYF TGTGCCAGCAGTGACCTAGGTTACGAGCAGTACTTC
NA NA TRBJ2-7 TRBV27 CASSPGNRVVEQYF TGTGCCAGCAGTCCCGGGAACAGGGTTGTCGAGCAGTACTTC
TRBD1 NA TRBJ1-2 TRBV10-3 CAISVRQGATDGYTF TGTGCCATCAGTGTCCGACAGGGGGCGACCGATGGCTACACCTTC
NA once TRBJ1-4 TRBV2 CASSQTRGTTNEKLFF TGTGCCAGCAGCCAAACAAGGGGGACAACTAATGAAAAACTGTTTTTT
TRBD2 NA TRBJ2-1 TRBV6-5 CASRRGGEQFF TGTGCCAGCAGGCGGGGGGGCGAGCAGTTCTTC
TRBD2 NA TRBJ2-3 TRBV6-6 CASTGGGTQYF TGTGCCAGCACCGGGGGGGGAACGCAGTATTTT
TRBD1 NA TRBJ2-7 TRBV6-5 CASSYIGTGDIHEQYF TGTGCCAGCAGTTACATCGGGACAGGGGATATCCACGAGCAGTACTTC
NA few TRBJ1-2 TRBV9 CASSSGPHGYTF TGTGCCAGCAGCTCCGGGCCGCATGGCTACACCTTC
TRBD1 NA TRBJ2-7 TRBV7-9 CASSLGSSTGSDEQYF TGTGCCAGCAGCTTAGGTTCTTCGACAGGGAGCGACGAGCAGTACTTC
TRBD2 NA TRBJ2-3 TRBV4-3 CASSQETSGRVADTQYF TGCGCCAGCAGCCAAGAGACTAGCGGGAGGGTGGCAGATACGCAGTATTTT
TRBD2 once TRBJ2-3 TRBV7-2 CASSLVLAGGLYTQYF TGTGCCAGCAGCTTAGTACTAGCGGGAGGTTTGTATACGCAGTATTTT
NA NA TRBJ2-7 TRBV28 CASRRTGSSYEQYF TGTGCCAGCAGACGGACGGGGAGCTCCTACGAGCAGTACTTC
NA NA TRBJ2-7 TRBV19 CASRASQRIPYEQYF TGTGCCAGCCGAGCAAGCCAGAGGATCCCCTACGAGCAGTACTTC